A single T cell receptor beta chain is shown here with its context. The antigen remains unidentified. Data came from immunoSEQ multiplex PCR; TCRdb stores just in-frame clones and leaves some out. This sample has about 2,500,000 clones, with just over 90% found just once. Trimming cost V 2 bases and J 8 bases, with 15 bases left between them. The CDR3 length is 14 residues. Germline-derived CDR1 and CDR2 are MDHEN and SYDVKM. The sample is drawn from a study of shared clonotypes between healthy human individuals. Study background: Per donor, three plates held CD4 naive cells, three held CD4 memory, two held CD8 naive and one held CD8 memory. Study-level results: Clonotype sharing among donors was thought likely to change with sequencing depth.

Material for sequencing was naive CD4+ T cells sorted from blood. As to subset: CD45RA+ positively selected. The source is a man between 18 and 29 years old in good health. The V and J genes are TRBV28 and TRBJ1-2, with unresolved D. The CDR3 sequence: CASSLMRGHGGYTF. CDR3 DNA: TGTGCCAGCAGTTTAATGCGGGGTCATGGAGGCTACACCTTC.